This is a list of T cell receptor beta chains from one sample in a study of blood T cell repertoires in COVID-19. Using immunoSEQ multiplex PCR, the repertoire was profiled, and TCRdb retains in-frame clones only, with some absent. The sample has 170,000 or so clones, just under 80% seen once. Input material: peripheral blood. The source of these receptors is a man in his 70s with active or convalescent COVID-19. Each CDR3 is given with its conserved first and last residue. Fields, in order: V gene, J gene, D gene, clone size, CDR3 protein, CDR3 DNA. D genes are given only for firm matches. Expanded clones are given a class, and other clones once, few, many or no size at all.

TRBV6-5	TRBJ2-7	NA	once	CASSYSFTAPYEQYF	TGTGCCAGCAGTTACTCGTTTACAGCCCCCTACGAGCAGTACTTC
TRBV1	TRBJ2-7	NA	once	CTSSQAPHHDASGGDSGPYEQYF	TGCACCAGCAGCCAAGCCCCGCACCACGACGCTAGCGGGGGTGACTCAGGTCCCTACGAGCAGTACTTC
TRBV5-1	TRBJ2-7	NA	NA	CASSLVRDEQYF	TGCGCCAGCAGCTTGGTTCGGGACGAGCAGTACTTC
TRBV11-2	TRBJ1-2	NA	NA	CASSRYYAGVYGYTF	TGTGCCAGCAGCCGTTACTACGCAGGGGTCTATGGCTACACCTTC
TRBV27	TRBJ1-2	NA	NA	CASSTAGGYYGYTF	TGTGCCAGCAGCACCGCCGGCGGGTACTATGGCTACACCTTC
TRBV19	TRBJ2-7	NA	NA	CASSLGWGNSYEQYF	TGTGCCAGTAGTTTGGGGTGGGGCAACTCCTACGAGCAGTACTTC
TRBV6-4	TRBJ1-2	TRBD1	NA	CASSEEGQGIYGYTF	TGTGCCAGCAGTGAAGAGGGACAGGGGATATATGGCTACACCTTC
TRBV4-2	TRBJ2-1	TRBD2	NA	CASSQDPAGGYNEQFF	TGTGCCAGCAGCCAAGACCCAGCGGGAGGCTACAATGAGCAGTTCTTC
TRBV9	TRBJ2-7	TRBD1	NA	CASSATGTGNFYEQYF	TGTGCCAGCAGCGCAACCGGGACAGGGAATTTCTACGAGCAGTACTTC
TRBV6-1	TRBJ1-2	NA	NA	CASSEAGGNNYGYTF	TGTGCCAGCAGTGAAGCGGGAGGTAATAACTATGGCTACACCTTC
TRBV29-1	TRBJ2-7	NA	NA	CSVGYSMKQYF	TGCAGCGTTGGGTACAGTATGAAGCAGTACTTC